This T cell receptor beta chain is from a study of radiation and T cells in renal cell carcinoma. Broader study findings: Intratumoral heterogeneity was not captured in these approximately 1 g regions. Compared with controls, irradiated tumors showed greater TCR clonality.

Regarding treatment: treatment-naive control, cytoreductive nephrectomy. The germline gives CDR1 KGHSH, CDR2 LQKENI. With V trimmed by 1 base and J by 0 bases, 17 bases remained unmatched. The CDR3 has 22 amino acids. The table came from immunoSEQ multiplex PCR; TCRdb's copy has only in-frame clones and leaves some out. The data contain over 9,500 clones, over 60% of them singletons. A word on this clone: Antigen unknown.

The receptor was isolated from a woman aged 80 or over with renal cell carcinoma. V gene TRBV18 combines with J gene TRBJ2-4, with TRBD2 matching over 11 bases. The source material was tumor tissue, sampled from a patient whose treatment was nephrectomy without radiotherapy. This chain's CDR3 is CASSPLDFFLAGGPRAKNIQYF. The CDR3 nucleotides are TGTGCCAGCTCACCACTTGATTTCTTCCTAGCGGGGGGCCCCAGAGCCAAAAACATTCAGTACTTC.